The 31 T cell receptor beta chains reported below all come from one sample, sequenced in a study of cytomegalovirus exposure and HLA in healthy donors. The PCR employed 60 Vbeta primers together with 13 Jbeta primers. The method was immunoSEQ multiplex PCR; TCRdb's version includes in-frame clones alone and lacks a portion of them. This sample yields under 200,000 clones, of which 75% to 85% are seen a single time; about 2.2% belongs to the top ten. The sequencing input was PBMCs. The receptors here all came from a woman between 50 and 59 years old in good health and CMV-seronegative.

J is TRBJ2-5 and V is TRBV27, with a weak D call TRBD1 (5 bases). V dropped 6 bases and J dropped 1 base, with 18 bases sitting between them. Germline CDR1 and CDR2: MNHEY and SMNVEV (reference sequence). The CDR3 runs to 16 residues. CDR3 DNA: TGTGCCAGCAGCCCTGATAGCAGGGTGGGCCAAGAGACCCAGTACTTC. Protein product: CASSPDSRVGQETQYF.

The chain combines TRBV6-5 with TRBJ1-2, with 9 bases fitting TRBD1. V trimming: 7 bases; J trimming: 7 bases; junction bases outside the gene matches: 13. Germline values: CDR1 MNHEY, CDR2 SVGAGI. The CDR3 is 15 residues long. CDR3 amino acids: CASKSLPGTGFGYTF. CDR3 nucleotide sequence: TGTGCCAGCAAGTCCCTCCCCGGGACAGGGTTTGGCTACACCTTC.

V gene TRBV7-2 combines with J gene TRBJ1-2; 9 bases align to TRBD1. The CDR3 consists of 14 residues. The germline V gene has CDR1 SGHTA and CDR2 FQGNSA. Losses at the gene ends were 5 bases for V and 4 bases for J; bases not matched to a gene: 5. CDR3 region: CASSRTGDGYGYTF. CDR3 sequence (DNA): TGTGCCAGCAGCCGGACAGGGGACGGCTATGGCTACACCTTC.

This rearrangement joins TRBV5-1 to TRBJ2-7; D might be TRBD2 (5 bases). V gave up 4 bases and J gave up 1 base, with 15 bases separating them. Germline loops: CDR1 SGHRS, CDR2 YFSETQ. The CDR3 has 15 residues. CDR3 coding DNA: TGCGCCAGCAGCCTCCTGGACTCCGTATCCTACGAGCAGTACTTC. As protein: CASSLLDSVSYEQYF.

A few counts support this clone. The V and J genes are TRBV9 and TRBJ2-5; the match to TRBD2 covers 7 bases. Trimming removed 0 bases from V and 1 base from J; junction bases left unmatched: 3. Germline loops: CDR1 SGDLS, CDR2 YYNGEE. CDR3 size: 15 residues. The CDR3 reads CASSVGGGPQETQYF. The CDR3 nucleotides are TGTGCCAGCAGCGTAGGGGGGGGTCCCCAAGAGACCCAGTACTTC.

A word on this clone: Here the CDR3 omits its conserved ending phenylalanine or tryptophan, so a read error is the likely source. The DNA is omitted, as the CDR3 cannot be located on it reliably, and the CDR3 follows TCRdb's listing. V is TRBV7-9 and J is TRBJ1-1; TRBD1, the table's D call, was not compared with the DNA. CDR1 and CDR2 from the germline V gene are SEHNR and FQNEAQ (reference sequence). The CDR3 is 13 residues long, counting both termini. CDR3 amino acids: CASSLMDRIGPFC.

This chain connects TRBV4-3 to TRBJ2-1; 7 positions agree with TRBD1. The ends lost 3 bases at V and 4 bases at J; junction bases unmatched: 0. CDR1 LGHNA and CDR2 YSLEER come from the germline V gene. This CDR3 region has 13 residues. The CDR3 sequence is CASSQGQYNEQFF. The CDR3 DNA reads TGCGCCAGCAGCCAGGGACAGTACAATGAGCAGTTCTTC.

V gene TRBV7-9 combines with J gene TRBJ1-4, with 7 nucleotides matching TRBD1. The germline gives CDR1 SEHNR, CDR2 FQNEAQ (reference sequence). After removal of 3 bases from V and 8 bases from J, the junction contained 9 bases not matched to a gene. CDR3 length: 15 amino acids. The CDR3 here is CASSFTGTASEKLFF. The CDR3 region has the DNA TGTGCCAGCAGCTTCACCGGGACAGCGAGCGAAAAACTGTTTTTT.

The chain joins TRBV7-9 to TRBJ1-2; 7 bases match TRBD1. The CDR3 sequence is 16 residues long. Germline V gene sequence: CDR1 SEHNR, CDR2 FQNEAQ (reference sequence). With 5 bases clipped from V and 0 bases from J, the junction kept 9 bases outside the gene matches. The CDR3 sequence: CASSKGGTATNYGYTF. In nucleotides, the CDR3 is TGTGCCAGCAGCAAAGGGGGGACAGCAACTAACTATGGCTACACCTTC. Full variable domain (rest looked up from reference TRBV7-9 and TRBJ1-2): DTGVSQNPRHKITKRGQNVTFRCDPISEHNRLYWYRQTLGQGPEFLTYFQNEAQLEKSRLLSDRFSAERPKGSFSTLEIQRTEQGDSAMYLCASSKGGTATNYGYTFGSGTRLTVV.

The chain recombines TRBV5-1 with TRBJ2-1, with TRBD1 matching 11 bases. The J segment lost 8 bases and the V segment lost 0 bases, leaving 4 bases of the junction unmatched. The germline V gene encodes CDR1 SGHRS and CDR2 YFSETQ. This CDR3 comprises 15 residues. As DNA, the CDR3 is TGCGCCAGCAGCTTGGGAGGACAGGGGGCCGATGAGCAGTTCTTC. Its protein is CASSLGGQGADEQFF.

The rearrangement uses TRBV7-2 and TRBJ2-5; 8 bases are a match to TRBD1. The CDR3 has 13 residues. Germline V gene lookup returns CDR1 SGHTA and CDR2 FQGNSA. Germline trimming cut 5 bases from V and 5 bases from J; bases unmatched to any gene: 4. CDR3 in amino acids: CASSIGQGETQYF. The CDR3 bases are TGTGCCAGCAGCATTGGACAGGGCGAGACCCAGTACTTC.

V is TRBV7-2 and J is TRBJ2-1, with D perhaps TRBD1 (6 bases). Germline CDR1 is SGHTA and CDR2 is FQGNSA. The CDR3 sequence is 15 residues long. The V and J ends lost 4 bases and 5 bases respectively, with 15 bases between them. DNA of the CDR3: TGTGCCAGCAGCTCACAGGGACCGCTCGACAATGAGCAGTTCTTC. This sequence encodes CASSSQGPLDNEQFF.

This chain uses TRBV19 with TRBJ1-5, with 10 nucleotides matching TRBD1. CDR1 LNHDA and CDR2 SQIVND come from the germline V gene (reference sequence). Trimming removed 10 bases from V and 6 bases from J; junction bases left unmatched: 6. CDR3 length: 13 amino acids. CDR3 residues: CAMGQGRFQPQHF. The CDR3 DNA follows: TGTGCCATGGGACAGGGGAGATTTCAGCCCCAGCATTTT.

The chain has TRBV4-3 and TRBJ2-1; TRBD2 might be the D (6 bases). The CDR3 length is 17 residues. Per the germline V gene, CDR1 is LGHNA and CDR2 is YSLEER. Trimming left V 0 bases short and J 1 base short, with 13 bases between. For the CDR3, the DNA is TGCGCCAGCAGCCAAGATCGGCTAGCGAATTCCTACAATGAGCAGTTCTTC. Translation: CASSQDRLANSYNEQFF.

The rearrangement uses TRBV7-9 and TRBJ2-7; tentative D call: TRBD2 (6 bases). CDR3 length: 14 amino acids. The germline V gene has CDR1 SEHNR and CDR2 FQNEAQ (reference sequence). Trimming stripped 7 bases from V and 5 bases from J, with 18 bases between. CDR3 protein: CASTPPGVGHEQYF. The CDR3 DNA reads as TGTGCCAGCACCCCCCCGGGGGTGGGACACGAGCAGTACTTC.

A note on this clone: This sample includes further DNA sequences coding for the same CDR3. The chain employs TRBV9 and TRBJ1-4, with TRBD1 matching 8 bases. This CDR3 spans 14 amino acids. Trimming took 0 bases from V and 5 from J; bases not matched to a gene: 0. Germline CDR1 and CDR2: SGDLS and YYNGEE. CDR3 nucleotide sequence: TGTGCCAGCAGCGTAGGACAGGGGAATGAAAAACTGTTTTTT. Translating it yields CASSVGQGNEKLFF.

V gene TRBV19 combines with J gene TRBJ1-6, with D possibly TRBD1 on 5 matching bases. The germline V gene has CDR1 LNHDA and CDR2 SQIVND (reference sequence). Trimming removed 5 bases at V and 9 bases at J, with 17 bases between. This CDR3 is built from 15 residues. This CDR3 reads CASSSRLGVGSPLHF. The CDR3 DNA is TGTGCCAGTAGTTCCCGGTTAGGGGTGGGTTCACCCCTCCACTTT. Supplemented by reference TRBV19 and TRBJ1-6, the full variable domain reads DGGITQSPKYLFRKEGQNVTLSCEQNLNHDAMYWYRQDPGQGLRLIYYSQIVNDFQKGDIAEGYSVSREKKESFPLTVTSAQKNPTAFYLCASSSRLGVGSPLHFGNGTRLTVT.

In nucleotides, the CDR3 is TGTGCCAGCAGCCAAGTGGGTACTAGCGGGGGGAAAGAGACCCAGTACTTC. Translated, it gives CASSQVGTSGGKETQYF. The gene calls are TRBV4-2 and TRBJ2-5, with 12 bases fitting TRBD2. V was clipped by 1 base and J by 3 bases; unmatched bases: 6. The CDR3 runs 17 residues. Germline loops: CDR1 LGHNA, CDR2 YNFKEQ.

The V gene is TRBV6-1, the J gene TRBJ2-1, with 11 positions matching TRBD2. The trim removed 0 bases at V and 7 bases at J, leaving 5 bases unmatched. The CDR3 runs to 16 residues. Germline V gene data show CDR1 as MNHNS and CDR2 as SASEGT. CDR3 loop: CASSEAGLAERNEQFF. DNA of the CDR3: TGTGCCAGCAGTGAAGCGGGACTAGCGGAGCGGAATGAGCAGTTCTTC.

The chain links TRBV28 to TRBJ1-5; 10 nucleotides match TRBD1. Unmatched junction bases numbered 9, after V lost 11 bases and J lost 5 bases. The CDR3 length is 14 residues. Per germline, CDR1 MDHEN and CDR2 SYDVKM. The CDR3 region is CAGQGGTMDQPQHF. CDR3 DNA sequence: TGTGCCGGACAGGGGGGGACTATGGATCAGCCCCAGCATTTT.

The chain uses TRBV27 and TRBJ1-5; 7 bases match TRBD1. CDR3 length: 15 residues. J was trimmed by 0 bases and V by 6 bases; bases with no gene match: 5. Germline lookup yields CDR1 MNHEY and CDR2 SMNVEV (reference sequence). CDR3 sequence: CASSLGTVSNQPQHF. The CDR3 nucleotides read TGTGCCAGCAGCTTAGGGACAGTTAGCAATCAGCCCCAGCATTTT.

With respect to this clone: One end of the junction varies from germline; a read error may be responsible. The rearrangement uses TRBV5-1 and TRBJ2-1; 10 nucleotides agree with TRBD2. CDR3 length equals 15 residues. Germline assignment: CDR1 SGHRS and CDR2 YFSETQ. CDR3 in DNA: TGCGCCAGCAGTTTGGGACTAGCGTCCTACAATGAGCAGTTCTTC. Translating it yields CASSLGLASYNEQFF.

V is TRBV28 and J is TRBJ1-1; D might be TRBD1 (6 bases). This CDR3 has 17 amino acids. V lost 1 base, J lost 4 bases, and 19 bases lay in between. CDR1 is MDHEN and CDR2 is SYDVKM in the germline V gene. The CDR3 nucleotides read TGTGCCAGCAGTTTATACAAGCAGGGGCGCCTGGGCACTGAAGCTTTCTTT. This codes for CASSLYKQGRLGTEAFF.

J is TRBJ1-6 and V is TRBV5-1; the D is unclear. The germline gives CDR1 SGHRS, CDR2 YFSETQ. CDR3 length: 14 residues. Trimming stripped 3 bases from V and 9 bases from J, with 13 bases between. The CDR3 DNA follows: TGCGCCAGCAGCTCGGTGGAAGGGAGTTCACCCCTCCACTTT. It specifies CASSSVEGSSPLHF.

The chain carries TRBV6-5 and TRBJ2-1; 9 bases align to TRBD1. The germline V gene has CDR1 MNHEY and CDR2 SVGAGI. V shed 7 bases and J 5 bases; nucleotides not matched to a gene: 6. The CDR3 totals 14 residues. The CDR3 sequence is CASTPGTGHNEQFF. The DNA of the CDR3 is TGTGCCAGCACCCCCGGGACAGGGCACAATGAGCAGTTCTTC.

The V and J genes are TRBV4-1 and TRBJ1-5; 8 positions match TRBD1. The germline gives CDR1 MGHRA, CDR2 YSYEKL. The trim removed 0 bases at V and 5 bases at J, leaving 6 bases unmatched. CDR3 length: 16 amino acids. This chain's CDR3 is CASSQDSGQGYQPQHF. The DNA of the CDR3 is TGCGCCAGCAGCCAAGATTCCGGACAGGGATATCAGCCCCAGCATTTT.

The chain joins TRBV7-6 to TRBJ1-1; D is unresolved. Germline V CDR1 and CDR2: SGHVS, FNYEAQ. The CDR3 is 14 amino acids. Trimming removed 0 bases at V and 2 bases at J, with 7 bases between. The DNA of the CDR3 is TGTGCCAGCAGCTTAGCGCCGGTAAACACTGAAGCTTTCTTT. The encoded protein is CASSLAPVNTEAFF.

This clone was detected only a few times. This rearrangement joins TRBV9 to TRBJ2-5; 10 bases fit TRBD1. CDR3 length: 15 residues. Per the germline V gene, CDR1 is SGDLS and CDR2 is YYNGEE. Unmatched junction bases numbered 7, after V lost 4 bases and J lost 4 bases. In DNA form, the CDR3 reads TGTGCCAGCAGCCGGGACAGGGGTCGAGGAGAGACCCAGTACTTC. Translating gives CASSRDRGRGETQYF.

In DNA form, the CDR3 reads TGTGCCAGCTCCCCCGACAGGACCGGGGAGCTGTTTTTT. It translates to CASSPDRTGELFF. The chain couples TRBV18 to TRBJ2-2; perhaps TRBD1 as D (6 bases). The CDR3 runs to 13 residues. Germline V gene sequence: CDR1 KGHSH, CDR2 LQKENI. V gave up 6 bases and J gave up 5 bases, with 10 bases separating them. Drawing the rest from reference TRBV18 and TRBJ2-2, the complete variable domain is NAGVMQNPRHLVRRRGQEARLRCSPMKGHSHVYWYRQLPEEGLKFMVYLQKENIIDESGMPKERFSAEFPKEGPSILRIQQVVRGDSAAYFCASSPDRTGELFFGEGSRLTVL.

A few counts support this clone. Other DNA sequences in this specimen translate into the identical CDR3. This sequence joins TRBV4-3 and TRBJ2-1, with 15 bases identical to TRBD2. This CDR3 is built from 16 residues. Unmatched junction bases numbered 1, after V lost 3 bases and J lost 4 bases. CDR1 is LGHNA and CDR2 is YSLEER in the germline V gene. The CDR3 loop is CASSQGLAGGYNEQFF. CDR3 sequence (DNA): TGCGCCAGCAGCCAGGGACTAGCGGGAGGATACAATGAGCAGTTCTTC.

This clone was picked up a small number of times. CDR3 sequence: CASSQTAGREETQYF. The CDR3 DNA sequence: TGTGCCAGCAGCCAAACAGCGGGAAGAGAAGAGACCCAGTACTTC. The chain couples TRBV7-2 to TRBJ2-5, with 7 nucleotides matching TRBD2. Trimming at V came to 5 bases and at J to 3 bases, leaving 9 bases not matched to a gene. CDR3 length: 15 residues. Germline V gene data show CDR1 as SGHTA and CDR2 as FQGNSA.